The 5 T cell receptor beta chains below were found in one sample sequenced in a study of T cell responses to AZD1222 COVID-19 vaccine. Profiling relied on immunoSEQ multiplex PCR, and the TCRdb table lists in-frame clones only, not all of them. Of 160,000 or so clones listed, roughly 90% are singletons. Sequencing used peripheral blood, obtained on day 0 of AZD1222 vaccination. These receptors were taken from an adult in good health.

The chain is built from TRBV7-8 and TRBJ2-3; D unclear. The CDR3 runs to 13 residues. Per the germline V gene, CDR1 is SGHVS and CDR2 is FQNEAQ. V was cut by 1 base and J by 6 bases, with 8 bases left in between. Written as DNA, the CDR3 is TGTGCCAGCAGCTTAGGAGCCGGGGATACGCAGTATTTT. Protein product: CASSLGAGDTQYF.

V is TRBV4-1 and J is TRBJ1-1; 7 bases fit TRBD1. CDR1 is MGHRA, CDR2 YSYEKL, per germline. Losses at the gene ends were 1 base for V and 6 bases for J; bases not matched to a gene: 8. The CDR3 length is 15 residues. This chain's CDR3 is CASSQVPTGRAEAFF. CDR3 sequence (DNA): TGCGCCAGCAGCCAAGTCCCGACAGGGAGGGCTGAAGCTTTCTTT.

The chain has TRBV5-1 and TRBJ2-3; 9 bases are a match to TRBD1. The germline CDR1 and CDR2 sequences are SGHRS and YFSETQ. CDR3 length equals 14 residues. J was trimmed by 4 bases and V by 5 bases; bases with no gene match: 5. CDR3 coding DNA: TGCGCCAGCAGGGAACAGGGGGCAGCAGATACGCAGTATTTT. It encodes CASREQGAADTQYF.

The chain employs TRBV9 and TRBJ1-5, with D maybe TRBD1 (5 bases). CDR1 and CDR2 (germline): SGDLS, YYNGEE. The length of the CDR3 is 15 residues. V was cut by 0 bases and J by 8 bases, with 15 bases left in between. In nucleotides, the CDR3 is TGTGCCAGCAGCGTAGGATTCGGGGGGATAGAGCCCCAGCATTTT. Protein sequence: CASSVGFGGIEPQHF.

This chain joins TRBV6-4 and TRBJ2-7; 8 bases are a match to TRBD1. This CDR3 region has 16 residues. Trimming removed 4 bases from V and 2 bases from J; junction bases left unmatched: 10. Germline values: CDR1 MRHNA, CDR2 SNTAGT. The CDR3 coding sequence is TGTGCCAGCAGTGGCACAGGACAGGGTAGGGCCTACGAGCAGTACTTC. Encoded protein: CASSGTGQGRAYEQYF.